Described below is a single T cell receptor beta chain sequence and its context. This sample stems from a study of identical twins. The CDR3 is made up of 14 amino acids. Trimming removed 8 bases at V and 0 bases at J, with 10 bases between. Germline V gene sequence: CDR1 LNHDA, CDR2 SQIVND (reference sequence). TCRdb itself ran the 5' RACE reads through MiXCR, one entry per CDR3 protein. The sample shows 600,000 to 700,000 distinct CDR3 sequences, 20% to 25% of them seen only once. The same sample was also used in a study of T cells expressing NK-cell markers.

The specimen was PBMCs. The sequence was collected from a young woman in good health. J is TRBJ1-4 and V is TRBV19, with D perhaps TRBD1 (5 bases). This chain's CDR3 is CASAPQATNEKLFF. The CDR3 region has the DNA TGTGCCAGTGCCCCACAGGCAACTAATGAAAAACTGTTTTTT.